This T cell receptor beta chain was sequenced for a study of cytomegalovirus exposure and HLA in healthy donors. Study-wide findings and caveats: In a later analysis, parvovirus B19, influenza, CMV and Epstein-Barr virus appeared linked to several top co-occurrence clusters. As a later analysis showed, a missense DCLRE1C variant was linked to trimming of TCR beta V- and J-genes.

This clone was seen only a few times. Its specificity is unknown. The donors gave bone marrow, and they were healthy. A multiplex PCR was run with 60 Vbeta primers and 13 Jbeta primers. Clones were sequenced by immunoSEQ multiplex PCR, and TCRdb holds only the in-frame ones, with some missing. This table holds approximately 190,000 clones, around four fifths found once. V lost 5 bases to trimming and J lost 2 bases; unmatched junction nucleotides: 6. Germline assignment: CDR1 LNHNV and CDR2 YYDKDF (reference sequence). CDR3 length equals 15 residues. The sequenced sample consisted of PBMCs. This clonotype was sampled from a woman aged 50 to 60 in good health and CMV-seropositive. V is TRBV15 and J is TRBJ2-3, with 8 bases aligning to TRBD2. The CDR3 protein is CATSVGRGDTDTQYF. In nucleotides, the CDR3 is TGTGCCACCAGCGTCGGGCGGGGGGACACAGATACGCAGTATTTT. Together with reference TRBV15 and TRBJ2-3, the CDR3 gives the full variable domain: DAMVIQNPRYQVTQFGKPVTLSCSQTLNHNVMYWYQQKSSQAPKLLFHYYDKDFNNEADTPDNFQSRRPNTSFCFLDIRSPGLGDTAMYLCATSVGRGDTDTQYFGPGTRLTVL.